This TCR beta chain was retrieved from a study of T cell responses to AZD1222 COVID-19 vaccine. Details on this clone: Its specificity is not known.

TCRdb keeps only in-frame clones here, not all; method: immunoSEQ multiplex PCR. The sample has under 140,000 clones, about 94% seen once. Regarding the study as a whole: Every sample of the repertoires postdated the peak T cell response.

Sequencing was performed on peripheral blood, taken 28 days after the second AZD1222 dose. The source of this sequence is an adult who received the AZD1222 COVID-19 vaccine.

CDR3 nucleotide sequence: TGTGCCACCAGCAGAGTCCCTAATGAAAAACTGTTTTTT. This sequence encodes CATSRVPNEKLFF. This chain uses TRBV15 with TRBJ1-4; D uncertain. Germline values: CDR1 LNHNV, CDR2 YYDKDF (reference sequence). Trimming shortened V by 1 base and J by 3 bases, and 3 bases separated the two germline ends. This CDR3 contains 13 residues.